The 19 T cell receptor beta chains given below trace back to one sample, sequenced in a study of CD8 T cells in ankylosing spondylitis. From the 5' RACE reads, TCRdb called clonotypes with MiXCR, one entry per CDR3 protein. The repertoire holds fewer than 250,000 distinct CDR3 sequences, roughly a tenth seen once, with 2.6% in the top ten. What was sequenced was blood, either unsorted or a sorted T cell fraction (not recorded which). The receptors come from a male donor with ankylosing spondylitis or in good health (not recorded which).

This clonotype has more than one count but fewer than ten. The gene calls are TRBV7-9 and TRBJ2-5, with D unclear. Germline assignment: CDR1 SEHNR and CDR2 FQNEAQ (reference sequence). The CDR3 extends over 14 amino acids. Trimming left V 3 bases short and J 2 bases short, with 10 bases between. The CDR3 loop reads CASSFRLNQETQYF. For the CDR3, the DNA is TGTGCCAGCAGCTTCCGGCTTAATCAAGAGACCCAGTACTTC.

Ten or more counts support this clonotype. The CDR3 loop reads CASSWGQGPTEAFF. In DNA, the CDR3 is TGCGCCAGCAGCTGGGGACAGGGCCCCACTGAAGCTTTCTTT. The J gene is TRBJ1-1, the V gene TRBV5-1, with 9 bases that match TRBD1. Germline V gene data show CDR1 as SGHRS and CDR2 as YFSETQ. The CDR3 is made up of 14 amino acids. The ends lost 3 bases at V and 4 bases at J; junction bases unmatched: 4.

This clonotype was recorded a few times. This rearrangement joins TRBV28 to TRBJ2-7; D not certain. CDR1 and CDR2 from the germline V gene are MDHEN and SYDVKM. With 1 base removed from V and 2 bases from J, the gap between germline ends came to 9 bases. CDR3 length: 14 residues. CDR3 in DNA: TGTGCCAGCAGTTTATCCGGACCCACCTACGAGCAGTACTTC. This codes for CASSLSGPTYEQYF. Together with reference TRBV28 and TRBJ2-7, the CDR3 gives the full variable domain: DVKVTQSSRYLVKRTGEKVFLECVQDMDHENMFWYRQDPGLGLRLIYFSYDVKMKEKGDIPEGYSVSREKKERFSLILESASTNQTSMYLCASSLSGPTYEQYFGPGTRLTVT.

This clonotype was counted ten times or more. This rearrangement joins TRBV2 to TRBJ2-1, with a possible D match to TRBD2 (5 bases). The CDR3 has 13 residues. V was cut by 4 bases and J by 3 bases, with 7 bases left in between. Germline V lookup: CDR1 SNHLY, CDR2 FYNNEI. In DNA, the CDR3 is TGTGCCAGCAGTGTACTAGACTACAATGAGCAGTTCTTC. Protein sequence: CASSVLDYNEQFF.

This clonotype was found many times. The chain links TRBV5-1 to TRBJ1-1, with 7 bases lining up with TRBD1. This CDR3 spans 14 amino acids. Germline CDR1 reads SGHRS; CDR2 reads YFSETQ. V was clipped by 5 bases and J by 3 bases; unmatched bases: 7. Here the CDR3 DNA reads TGCGCCAGCAGTCGACAGGGCGGGGACACTGAAGCTTTCTTT. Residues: CASSRQGGDTEAFF.

This CDR3 is CASSVGGPRAEAFF. The CDR3 nucleotides are TGTGCCAGCAGCGTAGGAGGGCCGAGGGCTGAAGCTTTCTTT. The chain combines TRBV12-3 or TRBV12-4 with TRBJ1-1; D is ambiguous. The CDR3 covers 14 residues. The V end lost 6 bases, the J end lost 6 bases, and 17 bases lay between the germline ends.

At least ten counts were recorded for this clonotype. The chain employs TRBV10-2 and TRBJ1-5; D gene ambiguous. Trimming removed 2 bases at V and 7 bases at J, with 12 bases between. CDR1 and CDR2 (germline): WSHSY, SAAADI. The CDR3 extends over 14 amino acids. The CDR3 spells CASSEGREGQPQHF. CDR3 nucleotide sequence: TGCGCCAGCAGTGAGGGCAGAGAAGGCCAGCCCCAGCATTTT.

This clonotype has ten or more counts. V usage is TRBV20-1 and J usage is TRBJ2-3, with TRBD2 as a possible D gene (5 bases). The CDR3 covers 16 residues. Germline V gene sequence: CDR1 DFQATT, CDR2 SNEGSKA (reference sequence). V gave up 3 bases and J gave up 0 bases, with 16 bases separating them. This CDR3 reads CSASSGESGSTDTQYF. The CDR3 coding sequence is TGCAGTGCTAGCTCAGGCGAGAGCGGCAGCACAGATACGCAGTATTTT.

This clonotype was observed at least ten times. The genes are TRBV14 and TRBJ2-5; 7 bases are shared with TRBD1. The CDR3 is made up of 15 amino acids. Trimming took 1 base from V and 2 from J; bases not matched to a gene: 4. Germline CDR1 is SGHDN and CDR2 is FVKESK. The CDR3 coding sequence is TGTGCCAGCAGCCAAGGCGACAGGGAACAAGAGACCCAGTACTTC. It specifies CASSQGDREQETQYF. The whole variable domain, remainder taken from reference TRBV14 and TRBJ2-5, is EAGVTQFPSHSVIEKGQTVTLRCDPISGHDNLYWYRRVMGKEIKFLLHFVKESKQDESGMPNNRFLAERTGGTYSTLKVQPAELEDSGVYFCASSQGDREQETQYFGPGTRLLVL.

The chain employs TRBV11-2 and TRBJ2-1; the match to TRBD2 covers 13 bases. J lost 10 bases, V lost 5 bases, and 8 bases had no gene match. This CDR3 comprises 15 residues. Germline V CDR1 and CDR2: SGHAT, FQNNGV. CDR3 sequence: CASSPTSGGAREQFF. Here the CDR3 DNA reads TGTGCCAGCAGCCCCACTAGCGGGGGGGCCAGGGAGCAGTTCTTC. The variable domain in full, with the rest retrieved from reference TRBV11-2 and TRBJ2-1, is EAGVAQSPRYKIIEKRQSVAFWCNPISGHATLYWYQQILGQGPKLLIQFQNNGVVDDSQLPKDRFSAERLKGVDSTLKIQPAKLEDSAVYLCASSPTSGGAREQFFGPGTRLTVL.

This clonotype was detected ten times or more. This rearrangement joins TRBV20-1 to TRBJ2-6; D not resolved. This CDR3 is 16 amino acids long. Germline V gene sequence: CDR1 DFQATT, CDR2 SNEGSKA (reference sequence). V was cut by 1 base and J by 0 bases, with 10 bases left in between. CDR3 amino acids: CSARVDGTSGANVLTF. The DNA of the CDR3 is TGCAGTGCTAGAGTGGACGGCACCTCTGGGGCCAACGTCCTGACTTTC.

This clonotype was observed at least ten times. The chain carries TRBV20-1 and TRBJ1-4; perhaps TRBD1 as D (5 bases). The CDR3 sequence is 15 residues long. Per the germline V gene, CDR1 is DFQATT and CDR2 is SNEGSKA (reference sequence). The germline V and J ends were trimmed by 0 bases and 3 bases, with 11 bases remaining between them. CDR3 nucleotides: TGCAGTGCTAGAGATTTTGACAGCGCTAATGAAAAACTGTTTTTT. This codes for CSARDFDSANEKLFF.

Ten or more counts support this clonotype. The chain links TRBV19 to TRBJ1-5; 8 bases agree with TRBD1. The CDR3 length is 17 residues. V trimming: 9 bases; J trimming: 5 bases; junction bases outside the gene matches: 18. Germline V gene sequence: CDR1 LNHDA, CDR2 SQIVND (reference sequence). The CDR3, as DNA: TGTGCCAGCGGACAGGGACCGCCACTGTTAATCGATCAGCCCCAGCATTTT. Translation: CASGQGPPLLIDQPQHF.

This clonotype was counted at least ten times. CDR3 sequence reads: CASRPASLDTQYF. Written as DNA, the CDR3 is TGTGCCAGCAGGCCTGCTTCTTTAGATACGCAGTATTTT. The gene calls are TRBV7-9 and TRBJ2-3; D is undetermined. V was cut by 6 bases and J by 5 bases, with 12 bases left in between. Germline V CDR1 and CDR2: SEHNR, FQNEAQ (reference sequence). CDR3 length: 13 amino acids.

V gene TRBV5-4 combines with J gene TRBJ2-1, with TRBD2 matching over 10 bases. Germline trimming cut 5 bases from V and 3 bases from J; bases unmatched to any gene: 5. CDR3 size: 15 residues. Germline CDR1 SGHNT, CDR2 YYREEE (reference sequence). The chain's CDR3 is CASRERGGLYNEQFF. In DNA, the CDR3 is TGTGCCAGCAGGGAGCGGGGGGGCCTCTACAATGAGCAGTTCTTC.

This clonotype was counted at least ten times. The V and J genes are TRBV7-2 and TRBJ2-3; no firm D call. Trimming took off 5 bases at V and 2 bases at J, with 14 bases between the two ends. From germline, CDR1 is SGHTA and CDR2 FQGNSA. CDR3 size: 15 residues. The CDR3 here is CASSEGQADTDTQYF. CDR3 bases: TGTGCCAGCAGCGAAGGGCAGGCGGACACAGATACGCAGTATTTT.

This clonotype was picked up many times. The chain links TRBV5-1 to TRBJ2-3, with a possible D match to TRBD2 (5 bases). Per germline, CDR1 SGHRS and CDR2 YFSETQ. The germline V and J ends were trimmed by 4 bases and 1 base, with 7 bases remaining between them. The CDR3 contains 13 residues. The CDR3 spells CASSNGGTDTQYF. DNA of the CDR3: TGCGCCAGCAGCAACGGGGGCACAGATACGCAGTATTTT. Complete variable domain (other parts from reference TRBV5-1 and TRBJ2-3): KAGVTQTPRYLIKTRGQQVTLSCSPISGHRSVSWYQQTPGQGLQFLFEYFSETQRNKGNFPGRFSGRQFSNSRSEMNVSTLELGDSALYLCASSNGGTDTQYFGPGTRLTVL.

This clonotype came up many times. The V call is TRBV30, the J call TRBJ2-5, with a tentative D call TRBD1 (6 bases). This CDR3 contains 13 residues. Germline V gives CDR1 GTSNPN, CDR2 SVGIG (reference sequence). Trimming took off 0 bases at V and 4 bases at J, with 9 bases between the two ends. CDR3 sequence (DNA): TGTGCCTGGAGTGTACGCAGGGGAGAGACCCAGTACTTC. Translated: CAWSVRRGETQYF.

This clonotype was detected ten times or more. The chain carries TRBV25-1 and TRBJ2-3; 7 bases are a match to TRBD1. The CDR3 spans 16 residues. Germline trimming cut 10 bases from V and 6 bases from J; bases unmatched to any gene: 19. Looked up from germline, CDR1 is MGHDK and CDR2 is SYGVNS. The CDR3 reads CATRGRQPEGADTQYF. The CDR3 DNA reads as TGTGCCACCCGCGGCCGGCAACCCGAGGGGGCGGATACGCAGTATTTT.